One and the same sample provided the 10 T cell receptor beta chains below, sequenced in a study of T cells in localized non-small cell lung cancer. Using immunoSEQ multiplex PCR, the repertoire was profiled, and TCRdb retains in-frame clones only, with some absent. Among about 800 clones listed, roughly 19% were seen once. The material was normal lung tissue next to the tumor, obtained before any cancer treatment. The receptors come from a female donor aged 60 or older with stage I lung adenocarcinoma.

This clone was counted between two and nine times. The chain uses TRBV6-8 and TRBJ2-2; possibly TRBD1 for D (5 bases). Germline V gene sequence: CDR1 MNHGY, CDR2 SAAAGT. The CDR3 has 14 residues. Trimming removed 2 bases at V and 6 bases at J, with 10 bases between. CDR3 DNA sequence: TGTGCCAGCAGTTACAGGGGAAGGCCCGGGGAGCTGTTTTTT. It codes for CASSYRGRPGELFF.

This clone rates as medium-sized. This CDR3 reads CASSRGGPISYEQYF. In nucleotides, the CDR3 is TGTGCCAGCAGCAGGGGGGGGCCAATCTCCTACGAGCAGTACTTC. The chain links TRBV11-3 to TRBJ2-7; perhaps TRBD2 as D (7 bases). The V gene's germline CDR1 is SGHNT and CDR2 YENEEA. V was trimmed by 5 bases and J by 0 bases, leaving 14 bases between them. The CDR3 spans 15 residues.

This clone has only a few counts. J is TRBJ1-4 and V is TRBV9, with D possibly TRBD1 on 6 matching bases. With 5 bases removed from V and 5 bases from J, the gap between germline ends came to 13 bases. The CDR3 is made up of 14 amino acids. Per germline, CDR1 SGDLS and CDR2 YYNGEE. Here the CDR3 reads CASSDRTENEKLFF. The CDR3 bases are TGTGCCAGCAGTGACAGGACAGAGAATGAAAAACTGTTTTTT.

The J gene is TRBJ2-7, the V gene TRBV6-8; 8 positions agree with TRBD2. V dropped 5 bases and J dropped 0; count of bases not matched to a gene: 12. The CDR3 runs 17 residues. Germline loops: CDR1 MNHGY, CDR2 SAAAGT. The CDR3 loop is CASSLQSGGVSSYEQYV. Here the CDR3 DNA reads TGTGCCAGCAGTCTCCAATCGGGGGGGGTGAGCTCCTACGAGCAGTACGTC.

This clone is medium-sized in the sample. The J gene is TRBJ2-2, the V gene TRBV11-3, with D maybe TRBD2 (6 bases). V dropped 4 bases and J dropped 4 bases, with 16 bases sitting between them. Germline CDR1 SGHNT, CDR2 YENEEA. This CDR3 has 16 amino acids. The CDR3 sequence: CASSSNIAELTGELFF. CDR3 nucleotide sequence: TGTGCCAGCAGCTCAAATATAGCGGAGCTCACCGGGGAGCTGTTTTTT.

The chain couples TRBV9 to TRBJ2-5; D unclear. Germline assignment: CDR1 SGDLS and CDR2 YYNGEE. V lost 5 bases and J lost 5, with 10 bases in between. The CDR3 loop spans 12 amino acids. The CDR3 bases are TGTGCCAGCAGTCGGAGTGGGGAGACCCAGTACTTC. Its translation: CASSRSGETQYF.

This clone has a handful of counts. The rearrangement joins TRBV11-3 to TRBJ1-1, with D possibly being TRBD1 (5 bases). This CDR3 comprises 15 residues. Germline assignment: CDR1 SGHNT and CDR2 YENEEA. Deletions cut 1 base from V and 4 bases from J, with 13 bases between. The CDR3 region has the DNA TGTGCCAGCAGCTTAGGTCCAGCGGGGGGCACTGAAGCTTTCTTT. Its translation is CASSLGPAGGTEAFF.

This clone occurred a few times. The chain is built from TRBV10-3 and TRBJ2-7; 7 bases line up with TRBD2. This CDR3 spans 15 amino acids. V dropped 2 bases and J dropped 1; count of bases not matched to a gene: 5. Germline-derived CDR1 and CDR2 are ENHRY and SYGVKD. The CDR3 sequence: CAISEGPAGSYEQYF. CDR3 in DNA: TGTGCCATCAGTGAGGGACCAGCGGGATCCTACGAGCAGTACTTC.

The CDR3 nucleotides read TGCAGCGTTGAAGATGGACTAGTGGCAGATACGCAGTATTTT. This encodes CSVEDGLVADTQYF. The chain couples TRBV29-1 to TRBJ2-3, with 7 positions matching TRBD2. CDR1 is SQVTM and CDR2 is ANQGSEA in the germline V gene. CDR3 length equals 14 residues. With V trimmed by 0 bases and J by 4 bases, 4 bases remained unmatched.

This clone was detected only a few times. This sequence joins TRBV9 and TRBJ2-7, with 8 bases that match TRBD2. The CDR3 spans 15 residues. Germline CDR1 SGDLS, CDR2 YYNGEE. V dropped 4 bases and J dropped 5; count of bases not matched to a gene: 11. CDR3 nucleotides: TGTGCCAGCAGCCCCACTAGGGAAGCGGGAGACGAGCAGTACTTC. Its translation: CASSPTREAGDEQYF.